This TCR beta chain was observed in a study of blood T cell repertoires in COVID-19. Overall study context: Both acute and convalescent COVID-19 samples were obtained from the United States, Italy and Spain. The analysed material was cDNA or gDNA that came from T cells, B-cell-depleted T cells, or PBMCs.

The germline V gene encodes CDR1 SGHRS and CDR2 YFSETQ. J lost 10 bases, V lost 0 bases, and 10 bases had no gene match. This CDR3 spans 16 amino acids. In the original workflow: Estimated nucleated cell counts came from reference gene primer amplification. TCRdb's copy holds only in-frame clones and misses some; the assay was immunoSEQ multiplex PCR. Clone size and V and J calls were adopted from that table, with D and trimming inferred from the DNA. The data hold 120,000 to 150,000 clones, with around three quarters observed a single time. The sample was peripheral blood. The sequence derives from a man aged 45-65 years with acute or convalescent COVID-19. The chain employs TRBV5-1 and TRBJ2-1, with 10 bases lining up with TRBD2. CDR3 loop: CASSLDPAGGLREQFF. Here the CDR3 DNA reads TGCGCCAGCAGCTTGGATCCAGCGGGGGGGCTAAGGGAGCAGTTCTTC.